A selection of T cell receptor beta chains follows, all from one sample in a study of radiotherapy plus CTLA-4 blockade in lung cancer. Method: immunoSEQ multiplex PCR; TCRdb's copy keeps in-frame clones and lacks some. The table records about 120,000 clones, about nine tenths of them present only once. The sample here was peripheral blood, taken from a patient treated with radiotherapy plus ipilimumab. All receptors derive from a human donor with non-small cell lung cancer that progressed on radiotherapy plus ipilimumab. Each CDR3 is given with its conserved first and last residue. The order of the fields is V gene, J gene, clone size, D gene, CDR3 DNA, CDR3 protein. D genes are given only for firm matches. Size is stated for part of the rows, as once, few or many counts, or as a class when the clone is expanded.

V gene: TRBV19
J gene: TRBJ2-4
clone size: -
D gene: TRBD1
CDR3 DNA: TGTGCCAGTAGTAGGACAGGGTTAAACATTCAGTACTTC
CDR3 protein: CASSRTGLNIQYF

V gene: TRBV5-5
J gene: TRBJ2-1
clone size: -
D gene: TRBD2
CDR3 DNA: TGTGCCAGCAGCCCCGGTCTTGGGACTAGCGGGAGTAATGAGCAGTTCTTC
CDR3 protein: CASSPGLGTSGSNEQFF

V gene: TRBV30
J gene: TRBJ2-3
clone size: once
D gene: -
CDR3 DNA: TGTGCCTGGGCTAGCACAGATACGCAGTATTTT
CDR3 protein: CAWASTDTQYF

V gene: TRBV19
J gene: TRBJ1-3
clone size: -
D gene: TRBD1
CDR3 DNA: TGTGCCAGTAGGATCGGAGGGGGCCGCCTCGGTGGAAACACCATATATTTT
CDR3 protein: CASRIGGGRLGGNTIYF

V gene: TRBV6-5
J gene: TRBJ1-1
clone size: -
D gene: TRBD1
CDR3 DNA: TGTGCCAGCAGTTACACCGGGACAGGGGCCACTGAAGCTTTCTTT
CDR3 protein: CASSYTGTGATEAFF

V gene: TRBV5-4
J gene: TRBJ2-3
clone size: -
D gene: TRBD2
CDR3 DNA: TGTGCCAGCAGCCGGGGACTAGCGGGCGGGGATACGCAGTATTTT
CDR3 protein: CASSRGLAGGDTQYF

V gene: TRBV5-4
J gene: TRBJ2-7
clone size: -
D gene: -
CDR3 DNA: TGTGCCAGCAGCTTGGAGGGAGCTAGGGGGGACGAGCAGTACTTC
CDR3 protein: CASSLEGARGDEQYF

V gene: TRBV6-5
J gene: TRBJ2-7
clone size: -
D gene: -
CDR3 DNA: TGTGCCAGCAGGTCAGAACTCGAGCAGTACTTC
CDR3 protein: CASRSELEQYF

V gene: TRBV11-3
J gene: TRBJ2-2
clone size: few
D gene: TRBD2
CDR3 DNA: TGTGCCAGCAGCCAAATAGCGGGAGGGCCTTACACCGGGGAGCTGTTTTTT
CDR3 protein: CASSQIAGGPYTGELFF

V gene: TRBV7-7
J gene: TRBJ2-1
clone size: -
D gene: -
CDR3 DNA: TGTGCTAGCAGCGAGGACAGCTCTACCTACAATGAGCAGTTCTTC
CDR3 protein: CASSEDSSTYNEQFF

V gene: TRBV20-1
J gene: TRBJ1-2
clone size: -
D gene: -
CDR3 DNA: TGCAGTGCTAGAGATCCCCCTGGCTACACCTTC
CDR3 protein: CSARDPPGYTF

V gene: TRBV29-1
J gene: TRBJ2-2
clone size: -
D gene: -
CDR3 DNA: TGCAGCGTTGAAGACGCGTCGGGACAAACCGGGGAGCTGTTTTTT
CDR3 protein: CSVEDASGQTGELFF

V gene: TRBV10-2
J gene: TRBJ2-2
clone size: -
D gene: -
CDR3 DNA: TGCGCCAGCAGGAGGATGGAGAACACCGGGGAGCTGTTTTTT
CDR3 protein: CASRRMENTGELFF

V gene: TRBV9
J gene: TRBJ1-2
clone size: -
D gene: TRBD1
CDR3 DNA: TGTGCCAGCAGCGAAAAACAGGGGTCCTATGGCTACACCTTC
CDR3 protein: CASSEKQGSYGYTF

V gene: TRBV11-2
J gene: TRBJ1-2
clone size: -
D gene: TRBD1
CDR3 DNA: TGTGCCAGCAGCTTACTCCGACAGGGGTATGGCTACACCTTC
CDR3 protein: CASSLLRQGYGYTF

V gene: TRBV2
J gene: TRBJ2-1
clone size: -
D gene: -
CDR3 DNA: TGTGCCTCGGACCTGATAAGTTACAATGAGCAGTTCTTC
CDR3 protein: CASDLISYNEQFF

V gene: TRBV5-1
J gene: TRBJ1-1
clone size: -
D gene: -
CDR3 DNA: TGCGCCAGCAGCTTGGTGGTTGGCACTGAAGCTTTCTTT
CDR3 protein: CASSLVVGTEAFF

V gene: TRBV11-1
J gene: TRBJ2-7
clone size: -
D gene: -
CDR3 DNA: TGTGCCAGCAGCCGAGGAATCCACGAGCAGTACTTC
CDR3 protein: CASSRGIHEQYF

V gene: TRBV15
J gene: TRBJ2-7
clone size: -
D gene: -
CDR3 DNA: TGTGCCACCAGCAGAAAGGCCGGGGTGGACGAGCAGTACTTC
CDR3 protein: CATSRKAGVDEQYF

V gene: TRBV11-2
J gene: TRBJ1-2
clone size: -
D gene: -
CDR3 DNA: TGTGCCAGCAAAAATGGGGTCTATGGCTACACCTTC
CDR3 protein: CASKNGVYGYTF

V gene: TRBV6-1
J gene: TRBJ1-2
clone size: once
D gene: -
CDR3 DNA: TGTGCCAGCAGTGGACGCCTCTATGGCTACACCTTC
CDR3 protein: CASSGRLYGYTF

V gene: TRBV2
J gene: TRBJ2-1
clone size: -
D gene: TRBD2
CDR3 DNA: TGTGCCAGCAGAACCAAACCCGGGACTAGCGGGAGGGCCAGGGATTCTGAGCAGTTCTTC
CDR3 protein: CASRTKPGTSGRARDSEQFF

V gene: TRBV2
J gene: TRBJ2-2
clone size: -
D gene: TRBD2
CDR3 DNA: TGTGCCAGCAGTGAAGATCTAGCGGGAGAAATGAACACCGGGGAGCTGTTTTTT
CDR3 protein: CASSEDLAGEMNTGELFF

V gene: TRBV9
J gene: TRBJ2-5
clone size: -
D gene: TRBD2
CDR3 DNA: TGTGCCAGCAGCGTGGCTAGCGGGAGTGGAGAGACCCAGTACTTC
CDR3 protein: CASSVASGSGETQYF

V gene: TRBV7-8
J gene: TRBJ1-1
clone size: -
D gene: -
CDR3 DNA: TGTGCCAGCAGCTTAGTCGGGGGGAACACTGAAGCTTTCTTT
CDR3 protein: CASSLVGGNTEAFF

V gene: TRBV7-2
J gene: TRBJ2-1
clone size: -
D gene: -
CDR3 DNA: TGTGCCAGCAGCTTAGGCAGGGGCTCCTACAATGAGCAGTTCTTC
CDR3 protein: CASSLGRGSYNEQFF

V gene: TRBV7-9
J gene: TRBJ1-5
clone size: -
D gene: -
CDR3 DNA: TGTGCCAGCAGCTTAGATGGGGAAGAGCCCCAGCATTTT
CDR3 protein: CASSLDGEEPQHF

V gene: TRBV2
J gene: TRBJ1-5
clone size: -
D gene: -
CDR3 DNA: TGTGCCAGCAGTGAAGCCTCACAGGCTACCAATCAGCCCCAGCATTTT
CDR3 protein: CASSEASQATNQPQHF

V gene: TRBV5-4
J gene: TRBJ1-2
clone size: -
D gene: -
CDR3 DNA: TGTGCCAGCAGCCCCAACCCAGCAGGGAACTATGGCTACACCTTC
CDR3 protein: CASSPNPAGNYGYTF

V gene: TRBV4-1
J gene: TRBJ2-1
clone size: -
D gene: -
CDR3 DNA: TGCGCCAGCAGCCGCCGGGGGTATGAGGGAAGGACCTACAATGAGCAGTTCTTC
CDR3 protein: CASSRRGYEGRTYNEQFF

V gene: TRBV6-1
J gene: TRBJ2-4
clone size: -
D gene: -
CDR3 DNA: TGTGCCAGTGCACGGGGGCTAGACATTCAGTACTTC
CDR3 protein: CASARGLDIQYF

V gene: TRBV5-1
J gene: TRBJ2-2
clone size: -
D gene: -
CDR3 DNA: TGCGCCAGCATGAGGGAAAGGGGGGAGCTGTTTTTT
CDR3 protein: CASMRERGELFF

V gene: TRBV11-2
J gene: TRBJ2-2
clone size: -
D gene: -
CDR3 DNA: TGTGCCAGCAGCTTGAGGAACACCGGGGAGCTGTTTTTT
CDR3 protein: CASSLRNTGELFF

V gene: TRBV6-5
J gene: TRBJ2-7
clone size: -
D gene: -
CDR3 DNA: TGTGCCAGCAAACGGGCTGCTAACTACGAGCAGTACTTC
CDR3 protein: CASKRAANYEQYF

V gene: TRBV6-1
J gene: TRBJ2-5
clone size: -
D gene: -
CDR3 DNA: TGTGCCAGCAGTCCACAAGAGACCCAGTACTTC
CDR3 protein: CASSPQETQYF

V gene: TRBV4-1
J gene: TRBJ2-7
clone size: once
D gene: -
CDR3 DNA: TGCGCCAGCAGCCATAGGTCTTCGCTTTCCTACGAGCAGTACTTC
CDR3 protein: CASSHRSSLSYEQYF

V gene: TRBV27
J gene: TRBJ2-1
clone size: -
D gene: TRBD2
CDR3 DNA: TGTGCCAGCAGTAGGACTAGCGGGAGGGCCAACAATGAGCAGTTCTTC
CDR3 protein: CASSRTSGRANNEQFF

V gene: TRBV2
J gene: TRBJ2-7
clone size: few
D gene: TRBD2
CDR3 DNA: TGTGCCAGCAGTGAAACCCAACCCGGGACTAGCGGATCCTACGAGCAGTACTTC
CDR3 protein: CASSETQPGTSGSYEQYF

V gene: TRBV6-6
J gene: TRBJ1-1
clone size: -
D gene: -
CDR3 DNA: TGTGCCAGCCAAAGGGACACTGAAGCTTTCTTT
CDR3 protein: CASQRDTEAFF

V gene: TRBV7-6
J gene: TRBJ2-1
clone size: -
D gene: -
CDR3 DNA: TGTGCCAGCAGTGTAGAGGTCCGAGGGGGGGGTGAGCAGTTCTTC
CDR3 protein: CASSVEVRGGGEQFF

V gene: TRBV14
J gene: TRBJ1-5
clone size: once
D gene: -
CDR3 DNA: TGTGCCAGCAGCCAAGATACAGATAGCAATCAGCCCCAGCATTTT
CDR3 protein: CASSQDTDSNQPQHF

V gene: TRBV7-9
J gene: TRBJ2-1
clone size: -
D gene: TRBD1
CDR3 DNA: TGTGCCAGCAGCTCCAGCCAACAGGGGAATGAGCAGTTCTTC
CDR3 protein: CASSSSQQGNEQFF

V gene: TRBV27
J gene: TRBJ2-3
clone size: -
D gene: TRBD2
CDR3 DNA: TGTGCCAGCAGTTACCGCGGGAGCAGCACAGATACGCAGTATTTT
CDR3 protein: CASSYRGSSTDTQYF

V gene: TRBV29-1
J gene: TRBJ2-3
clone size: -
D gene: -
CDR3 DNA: TGCAACGGCTGGACAGCCGGAACAGATACGCAGTATTTT
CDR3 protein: CNGWTAGTDTQYF

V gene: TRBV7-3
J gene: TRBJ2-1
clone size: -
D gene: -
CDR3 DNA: TGTGCCAGCAGCTCGGGACACGCGAATGAGCAGTTCTTC
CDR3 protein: CASSSGHANEQFF

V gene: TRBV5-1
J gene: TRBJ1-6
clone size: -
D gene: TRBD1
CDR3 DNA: TGCGCCAGCAGCCCGGGACAGGGAGCATCACCCCTCCACTTT
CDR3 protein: CASSPGQGASPLHF

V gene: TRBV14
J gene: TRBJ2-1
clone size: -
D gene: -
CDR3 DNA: TGTGCCAGCAGCCAAGATCAGGGCCTTGAGCAGTTCTTC
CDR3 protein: CASSQDQGLEQFF

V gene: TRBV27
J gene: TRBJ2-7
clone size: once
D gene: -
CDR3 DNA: TGTGCCAGCAGGGGGTTGGAGGCCCCCGGCGAGCAGTACTTC
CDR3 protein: CASRGLEAPGEQYF

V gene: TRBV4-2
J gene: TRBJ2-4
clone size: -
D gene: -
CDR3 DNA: TGTGCCAGCAGCCAAGATCCCCAAGGGTGGCAGCGGGTCCAAAACATTCAGTACTTC
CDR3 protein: CASSQDPQGWQRVQNIQYF

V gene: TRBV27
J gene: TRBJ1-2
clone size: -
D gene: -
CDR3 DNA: TGTGCCAGCAGTCCCACAGGAGCACTCTATGGCTACACCTTC
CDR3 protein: CASSPTGALYGYTF

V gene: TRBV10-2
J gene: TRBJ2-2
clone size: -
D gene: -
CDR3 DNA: TGCGCCAGCAAGGGCTCCATGAACACCGGGGAGCTGTTTTTT
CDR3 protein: CASKGSMNTGELFF

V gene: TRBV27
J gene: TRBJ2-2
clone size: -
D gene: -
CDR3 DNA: TGTGCCAGCAGTTTATCCCAAGAGTTCGGGGAGCTGTTTTTT
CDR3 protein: CASSLSQEFGELFF